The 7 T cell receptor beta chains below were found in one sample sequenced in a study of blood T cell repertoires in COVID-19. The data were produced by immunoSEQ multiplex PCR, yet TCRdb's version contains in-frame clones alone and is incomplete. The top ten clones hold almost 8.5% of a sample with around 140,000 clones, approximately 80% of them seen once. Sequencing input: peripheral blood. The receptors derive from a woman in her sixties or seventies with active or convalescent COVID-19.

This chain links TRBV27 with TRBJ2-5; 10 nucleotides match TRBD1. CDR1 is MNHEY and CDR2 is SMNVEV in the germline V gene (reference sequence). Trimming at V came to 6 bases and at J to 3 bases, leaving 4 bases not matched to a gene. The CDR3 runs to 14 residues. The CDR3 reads CASSPGTGEETQYF. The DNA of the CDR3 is TGTGCCAGCAGCCCGGGGACAGGGGAAGAGACCCAGTACTTC.

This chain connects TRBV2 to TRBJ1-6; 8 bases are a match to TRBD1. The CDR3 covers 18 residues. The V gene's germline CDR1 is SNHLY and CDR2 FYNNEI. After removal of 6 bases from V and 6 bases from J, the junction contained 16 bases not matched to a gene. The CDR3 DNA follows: TGTGCCAGCAGCACCGGCGCAGGGGGCAGTAGGGGTAATTCACCCCTCCACTTT. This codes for CASSTGAGGSRGNSPLHF.

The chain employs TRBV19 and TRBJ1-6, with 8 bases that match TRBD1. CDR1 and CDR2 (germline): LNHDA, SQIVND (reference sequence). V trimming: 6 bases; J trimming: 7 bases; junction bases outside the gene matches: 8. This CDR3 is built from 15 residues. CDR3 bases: TGTGCCAGTAGCGAACGGGACAGGCGGAATTCACCCCTCCACTTT. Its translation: CASSERDRRNSPLHF. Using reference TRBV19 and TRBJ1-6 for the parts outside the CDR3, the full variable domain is DGGITQSPKYLFRKEGQNVTLSCEQNLNHDAMYWYRQDPGQGLRLIYYSQIVNDFQKGDIAEGYSVSREKKESFPLTVTSAQKNPTAFYLCASSERDRRNSPLHFGNGTRLTVT.

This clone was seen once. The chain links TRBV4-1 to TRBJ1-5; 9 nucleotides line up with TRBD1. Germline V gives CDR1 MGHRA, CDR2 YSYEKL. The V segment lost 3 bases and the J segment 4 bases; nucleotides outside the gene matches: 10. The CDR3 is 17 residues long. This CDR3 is CASSHAGTGSINQPQHF. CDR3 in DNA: TGCGCCAGCAGCCATGCCGGGACAGGGTCTATTAATCAGCCCCAGCATTTT.

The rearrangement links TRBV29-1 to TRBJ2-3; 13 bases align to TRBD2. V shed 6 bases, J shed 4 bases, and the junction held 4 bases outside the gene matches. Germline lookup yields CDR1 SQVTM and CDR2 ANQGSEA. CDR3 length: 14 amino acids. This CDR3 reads CSVRTSGSADTQYF. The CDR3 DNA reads TGCAGCGTCCGGACTAGCGGGAGTGCAGATACGCAGTATTTT.

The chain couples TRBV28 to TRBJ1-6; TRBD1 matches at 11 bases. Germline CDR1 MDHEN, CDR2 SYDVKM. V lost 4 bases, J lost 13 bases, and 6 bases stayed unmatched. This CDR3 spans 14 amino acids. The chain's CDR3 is CASSSGQGVAPLHF. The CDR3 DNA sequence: TGTGCCAGCAGTTCGGGACAGGGGGTTGCGCCCCTCCACTTT.

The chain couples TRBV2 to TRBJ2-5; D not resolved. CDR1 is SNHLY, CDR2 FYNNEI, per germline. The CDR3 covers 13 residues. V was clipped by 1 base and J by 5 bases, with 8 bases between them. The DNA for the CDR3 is TGTGCCAGCAGTGAAGTTTCGGTGGAGACCCAGTACTTC. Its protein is CASSEVSVETQYF.